The entry below gives a single T cell receptor beta chain sequence along with its context. Its antigen remains unidentified. The CDR3 covers 14 residues. Germline loops: CDR1 SEHNR, CDR2 FQNEAQ (reference sequence). Between the trimmed V and J ends, which lost 7 bases and 0 bases, there was a span of 9 bases. This sample was taken from a study of identical twins. General study points: The abundant beta clonotypes from cord blood had fewer insertions, and memory repertoires had none of this.

Using its own MiXCR run on the 5' RACE reads, TCRdb lists one record per CDR3 protein. The sample lists around 240,000 distinct CDR3 sequences, under 12% occurring once. The clonotype comes from a man aged 50 or older in good health. The V call is TRBV7-9, the J call TRBJ2-2; the D is unclear. Material: memory T cells sorted from blood. CDR3 residues: CASTQDTNTGELFF. The CDR3 region has the DNA TGTGCCAGCACCCAAGATACGAACACCGGGGAGCTGTTTTTT.